The clone carrying this T cell receptor beta chain has just a few counts. Its matching antigen is unknown. The data were obtained in a study of T cells in Graves' hyperthyroidism and ophthalmopathy. Study-wide points: Expanded thyroid clonotypes (above 0.001) were mostly also found in blood. Ophthalmopathy was predicted by the model a median of roughly 6 months ahead of onset.

A patient was excluded if there was uncontrolled infection, other autoimmune disease, pregnancy or lactation. V was clipped by 4 bases and J by 5 bases; unmatched bases: 5. CDR3 length equals 14 residues. Per the germline V gene, CDR1 is SNHLY and CDR2 is FYNNEI. The CDR3 regions of TCR beta were amplified from RNA transcripts. Carried out on the TCR CDR3, a first-round RT-PCR used the HTBI primer set. TCRdb used MiXCR to reprocess the multiplex PCR reads, holding one entry per CDR3 protein. Here the sample spans 660,000 or so distinct CDR3 sequences, 45% being singletons. Sequencing was done on a sample of peripheral blood or thyroid tissue (not recorded which). This TCR derives from an adult man with Graves' disease, either hyperthyroidism or ophthalmopathy (not recorded which). The genes are TRBV2 and TRBJ2-5; 9 bases align to TRBD2. The CDR3 region is CASSGASGTETQYF. The CDR3, as DNA: TGTGCCAGCAGTGGGGCTAGCGGGACGGAGACCCAGTACTTC. The complete variable domain, with remaining parts taken from reference TRBV2 and TRBJ2-5, reads EPEVTQTPSHQVTQMGQEVILRCVPISNHLYFYWYRQILGQKVEFLVSFYNNEISEKSEIFDDQFSVERPDGSNFTLKIRSTKLEDSAMYFCASSGASGTETQYFGPGTRLLVL.